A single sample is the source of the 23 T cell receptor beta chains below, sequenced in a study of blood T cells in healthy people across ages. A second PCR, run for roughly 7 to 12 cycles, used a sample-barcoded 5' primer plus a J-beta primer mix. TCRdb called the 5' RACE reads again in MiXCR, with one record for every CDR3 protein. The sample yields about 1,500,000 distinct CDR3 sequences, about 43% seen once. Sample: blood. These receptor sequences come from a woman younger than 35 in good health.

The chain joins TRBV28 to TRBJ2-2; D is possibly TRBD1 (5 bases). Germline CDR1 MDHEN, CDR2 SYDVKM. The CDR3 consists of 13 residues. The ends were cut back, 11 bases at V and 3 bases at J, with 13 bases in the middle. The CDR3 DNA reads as TGTGCCGGAAGTGGGGCGTACACCGGGGAGCTGTTTTTT. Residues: CAGSGAYTGELFF.

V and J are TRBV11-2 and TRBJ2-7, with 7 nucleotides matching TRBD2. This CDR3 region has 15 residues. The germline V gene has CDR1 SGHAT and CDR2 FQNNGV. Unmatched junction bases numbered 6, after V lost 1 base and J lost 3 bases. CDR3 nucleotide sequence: TGTGCCAGCAGCTTAGGGGCGGGGGACCACTACGAGCAGTACTTC. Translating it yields CASSLGAGDHYEQYF. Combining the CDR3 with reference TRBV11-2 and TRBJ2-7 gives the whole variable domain EAGVAQSPRYKIIEKRQSVAFWCNPISGHATLYWYQQILGQGPKLLIQFQNNGVVDDSQLPKDRFSAERLKGVDSTLKIQPAKLEDSAVYLCASSLGAGDHYEQYFGPGTRLTVT.

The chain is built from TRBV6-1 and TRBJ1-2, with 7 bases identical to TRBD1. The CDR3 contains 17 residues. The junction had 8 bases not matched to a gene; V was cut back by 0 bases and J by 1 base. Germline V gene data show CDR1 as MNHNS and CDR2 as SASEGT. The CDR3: CASSEAETGTFNYGYTF. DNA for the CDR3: TGTGCCAGCAGTGAAGCGGAGACAGGGACTTTTAACTATGGCTACACCTTC.

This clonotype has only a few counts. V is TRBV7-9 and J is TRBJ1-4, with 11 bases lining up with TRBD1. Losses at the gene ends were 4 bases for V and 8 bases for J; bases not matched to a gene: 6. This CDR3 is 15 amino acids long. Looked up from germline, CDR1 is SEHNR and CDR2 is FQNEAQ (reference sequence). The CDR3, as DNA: TGTGCCAGCAGCTCGCACGGGACAGGGGGAGAAAAACTGTTTTTT. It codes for CASSSHGTGGEKLFF.

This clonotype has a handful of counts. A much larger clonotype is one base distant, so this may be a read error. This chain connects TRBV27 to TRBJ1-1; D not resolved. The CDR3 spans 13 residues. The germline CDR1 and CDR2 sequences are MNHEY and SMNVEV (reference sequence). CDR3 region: CAGSLMMNTEAFF. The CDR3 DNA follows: TGTGCCGGCAGTTTGATGATGAACACTGAAGCTTTCTTT.

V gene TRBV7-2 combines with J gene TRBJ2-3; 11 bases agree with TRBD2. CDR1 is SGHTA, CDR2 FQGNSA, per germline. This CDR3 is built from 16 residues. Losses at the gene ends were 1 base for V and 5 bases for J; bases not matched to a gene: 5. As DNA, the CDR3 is TGTGCCAGCAGCTTAGAACTAGCGGGAGCAAGAGATACGCAGTATTTT. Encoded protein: CASSLELAGARDTQYF.

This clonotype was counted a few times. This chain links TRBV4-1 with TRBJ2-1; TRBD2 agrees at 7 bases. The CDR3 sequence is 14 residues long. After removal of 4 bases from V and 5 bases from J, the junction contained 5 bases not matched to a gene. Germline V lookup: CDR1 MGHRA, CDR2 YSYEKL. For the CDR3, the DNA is TGCGCCAGCAGCCCCCCGGGAGGTAACAATGAGCAGTTCTTC. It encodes CASSPPGGNNEQFF.

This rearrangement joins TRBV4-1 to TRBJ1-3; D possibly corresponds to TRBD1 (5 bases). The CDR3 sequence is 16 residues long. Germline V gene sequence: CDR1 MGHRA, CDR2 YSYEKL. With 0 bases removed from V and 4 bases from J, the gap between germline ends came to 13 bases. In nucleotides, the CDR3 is TGCGCCAGCAGCCAAGACGGCAGGGAATCGGGAAACACCATATATTTT. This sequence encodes CASSQDGRESGNTIYF.

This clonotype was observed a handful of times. The CDR3 spells CASSSTGGNGYTF. In DNA form, the CDR3 reads TGTGCCAGCAGCTCGACAGGCGGTAATGGCTACACCTTC. V usage is TRBV7-8 and J usage is TRBJ1-2; weak D call: TRBD1 (6 bases). The V end lost 4 bases, the J end lost 6 bases, and 12 bases lay between the germline ends. The germline V gene has CDR1 SGHVS and CDR2 FQNEAQ. This CDR3 is 13 amino acids long.

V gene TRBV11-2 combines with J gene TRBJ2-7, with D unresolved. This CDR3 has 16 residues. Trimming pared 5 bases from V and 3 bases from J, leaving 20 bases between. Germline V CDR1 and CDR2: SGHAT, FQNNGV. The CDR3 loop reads CASSPQLGVKGYEQYF. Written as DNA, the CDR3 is TGTGCCAGCAGCCCGCAGCTTGGTGTGAAGGGCTACGAGCAGTACTTC. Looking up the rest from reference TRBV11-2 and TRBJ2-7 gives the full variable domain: EAGVAQSPRYKIIEKRQSVAFWCNPISGHATLYWYQQILGQGPKLLIQFQNNGVVDDSQLPKDRFSAERLKGVDSTLKIQPAKLEDSAVYLCASSPQLGVKGYEQYFGPGTRLTVT.

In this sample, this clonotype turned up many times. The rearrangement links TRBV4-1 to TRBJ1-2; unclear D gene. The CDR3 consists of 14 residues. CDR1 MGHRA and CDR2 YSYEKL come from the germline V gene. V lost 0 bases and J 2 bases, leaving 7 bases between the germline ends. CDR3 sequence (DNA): TGCGCCAGCAGCCAAGATACCGGAAACTATGGCTACACCTTC. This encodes CASSQDTGNYGYTF.

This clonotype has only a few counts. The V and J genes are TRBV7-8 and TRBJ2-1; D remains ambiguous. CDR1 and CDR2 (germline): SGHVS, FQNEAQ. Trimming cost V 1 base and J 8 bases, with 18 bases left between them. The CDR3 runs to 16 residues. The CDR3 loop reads CASSLGGTGKRYEQFF. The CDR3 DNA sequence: TGTGCCAGCAGCTTAGGGGGTACTGGAAAAAGATATGAGCAGTTCTTC. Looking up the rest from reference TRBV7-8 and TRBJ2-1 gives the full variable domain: GAGVSQSPRYKVAKRGQDVALRCDPISGHVSLFWYQQALGQGPEFLTYFQNEAQLDKSGLPSDRFFAERPEGSVSTLKIQRTQQEDSAVYLCASSLGGTGKRYEQFFGPGTRLTVL.

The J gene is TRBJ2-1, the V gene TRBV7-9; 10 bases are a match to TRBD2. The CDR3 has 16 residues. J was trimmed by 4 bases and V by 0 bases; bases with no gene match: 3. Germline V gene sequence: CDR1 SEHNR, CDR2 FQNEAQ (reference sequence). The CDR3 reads CASSLARAGGYNEQFF. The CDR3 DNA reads TGTGCCAGCAGCTTAGCGAGAGCGGGGGGGTACAATGAGCAGTTCTTC.

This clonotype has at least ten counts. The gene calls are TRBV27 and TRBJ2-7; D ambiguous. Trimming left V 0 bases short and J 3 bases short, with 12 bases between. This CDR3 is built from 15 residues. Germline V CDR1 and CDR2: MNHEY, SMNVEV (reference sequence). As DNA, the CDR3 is TGTGCCAGCAGTTTATCCGGGCTCAGTAACTACGAGCAGTACTTC. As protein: CASSLSGLSNYEQYF.

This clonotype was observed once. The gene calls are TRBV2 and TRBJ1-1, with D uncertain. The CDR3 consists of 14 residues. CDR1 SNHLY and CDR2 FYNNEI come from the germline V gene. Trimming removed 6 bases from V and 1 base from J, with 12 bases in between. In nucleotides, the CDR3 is TGTGCCAGCAGGAACATCTGGGGGAACACTGAAGCTTTCTTT. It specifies CASRNIWGNTEAFF.

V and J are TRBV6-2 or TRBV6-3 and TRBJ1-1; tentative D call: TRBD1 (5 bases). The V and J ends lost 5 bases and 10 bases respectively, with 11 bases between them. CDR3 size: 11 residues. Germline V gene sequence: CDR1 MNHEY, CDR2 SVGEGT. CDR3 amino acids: CASSERGLAFF. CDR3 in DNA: TGTGCCAGCAGTGAGAGGGGTTTAGCTTTCTTT.

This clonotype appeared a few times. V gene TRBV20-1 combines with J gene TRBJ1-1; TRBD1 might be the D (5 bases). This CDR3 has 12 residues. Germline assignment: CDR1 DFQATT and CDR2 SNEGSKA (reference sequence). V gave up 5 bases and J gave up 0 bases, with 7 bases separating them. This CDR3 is CSAAGVNTEAFF. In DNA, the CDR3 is TGCAGTGCTGCGGGGGTGAACACTGAAGCTTTCTTT.

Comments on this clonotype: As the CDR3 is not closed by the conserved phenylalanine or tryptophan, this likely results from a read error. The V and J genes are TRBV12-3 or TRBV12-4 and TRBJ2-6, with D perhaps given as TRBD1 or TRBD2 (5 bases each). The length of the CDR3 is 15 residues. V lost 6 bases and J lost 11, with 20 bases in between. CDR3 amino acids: CASRLRTSGTDVLTL. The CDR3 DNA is TGTGCCAGCAGGTTGAGGACCTCTGGGACCGACGTCCTGACTCTC.

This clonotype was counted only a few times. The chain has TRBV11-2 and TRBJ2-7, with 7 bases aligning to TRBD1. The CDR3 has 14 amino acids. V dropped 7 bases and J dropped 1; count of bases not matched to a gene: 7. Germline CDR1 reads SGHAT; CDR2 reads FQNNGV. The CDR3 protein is CASTWDSSSYEQYF. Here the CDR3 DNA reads TGTGCCAGCACCTGGGACAGTTCTTCCTACGAGCAGTACTTC.

DNA for the CDR3: TGTGCCAGCAGTCCCCACCCACAGGACACCGAAAAACTGTTTTTT. It codes for CASSPHPQDTEKLFF. The chain uses TRBV6-5 and TRBJ1-4; D is perhaps TRBD1 (5 bases). CDR1 is MNHEY, CDR2 SVGAGI, per germline. The CDR3 length is 15 residues. Trimming left V 5 bases short and J 8 bases short, with 18 bases between.

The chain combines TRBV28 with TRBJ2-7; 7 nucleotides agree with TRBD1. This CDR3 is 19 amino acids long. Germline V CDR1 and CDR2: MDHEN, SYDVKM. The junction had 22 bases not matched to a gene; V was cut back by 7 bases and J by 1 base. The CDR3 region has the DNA TGTGCCAGCAACATCGGACCCTTCGGCGGACAGGAACAATCCTACGAGCAGTACTTC. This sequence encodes CASNIGPFGGQEQSYEQYF.

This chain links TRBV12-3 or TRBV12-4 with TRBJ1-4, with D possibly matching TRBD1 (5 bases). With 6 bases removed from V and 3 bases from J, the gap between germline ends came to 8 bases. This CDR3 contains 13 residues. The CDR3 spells CASRGGPNEKLFF. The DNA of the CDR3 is TGTGCCAGCAGGGGGGGACCTAATGAAAAACTGTTTTTT.

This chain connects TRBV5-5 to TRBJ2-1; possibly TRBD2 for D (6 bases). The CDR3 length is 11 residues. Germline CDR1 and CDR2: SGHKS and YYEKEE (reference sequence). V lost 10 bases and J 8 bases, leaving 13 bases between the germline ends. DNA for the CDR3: TGTGCCGGCACTACGGGGGATGAGCAGTTCTTC. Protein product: CAGTTGDEQFF.